This TCR beta chain was documented in a study of OX40 agonist ivuxolimab in advanced cancers. Study in general: Patients were treated with intravenous ivuxolimab, dosed at 0.01 to 10 mg/kg and infused every 2 weeks. Study-wide points: CD4+ and CD8+ blood T cells expanded clonally by week 6 at 0.1 to 3.0 mg/kg.

After removal of 0 bases from V and 8 bases from J, the junction contained 0 bases not matched to a gene. Germline CDR1 and CDR2: MNHEY and SVGAGI. The CDR3 length is 15 residues. The data were produced by immunoSEQ multiplex PCR, yet TCRdb's version contains in-frame clones alone and is incomplete. Here the sample spans roughly 56,000 clones, approximately 84% being singletons. Notes on this clone: Its antigen is as yet unknown.

The TCR comes from an adult with an advanced solid tumor such as melanoma, head and neck, liver or kidney cancer. J is TRBJ1-6 and V is TRBV6-5; 11 nucleotides agree with TRBD1. The sample here was CD4+ or CD8+ T cells sorted from blood, taken in a trial of the OX40 agonist ivuxolimab. CDR3: CASSYSGQGDSPLHF. In nucleotides, the CDR3 is TGTGCCAGCAGTTACTCGGGACAGGGGGATTCACCCCTCCACTTT.